The next 17 T cell receptor beta chains were all read from a single sample in a study of CD8 T cells in Susac syndrome. Random hexamers served to reverse transcribe roughly 0.45 to 1 ug RNA. TCRdb independently ran MiXCR on the immunoSEQ multiplex PCR reads; one entry per CDR3 protein. The sample has around 160,000 distinct CDR3 sequences, approximately 94% seen once. The sample consisted of CD4+ T cells from PBMCs. The receptors shown here come from a human donor with multiple sclerosis.

The sample holds a few counts of this clonotype. V gene TRBV11-1 combines with J gene TRBJ1-1; no definite D call. This CDR3 has 11 residues. Per the germline V gene, CDR1 is SGHAT and CDR2 is FQDESV (reference sequence). The germline V and J ends were trimmed by 3 bases and 6 bases, with 5 bases remaining between them. The CDR3 loop reads CASSFHAEAFF. Written as DNA, the CDR3 is TGTGCCAGCAGCTTCCACGCTGAAGCTTTCTTT.

The rearrangement joins TRBV12-5 to TRBJ2-2, with a possible D match to TRBD2 (5 bases). This CDR3 has 15 residues. Trimming pared 0 bases from V and 11 bases from J, leaving 16 bases between. CDR1 is LGHNT, CDR2 FRNRAP, per germline. The CDR3 nucleotides read TGTGCTAGTGGTTTGGTAACGAGGGTTTTAGGAGAGCTGTTTTTT. It codes for CASGLVTRVLGELFF.

The chain recombines TRBV7-2 with TRBJ1-4; 7 bases map to TRBD1. V shed 5 bases, J shed 0 bases, and the junction held 15 bases outside the gene matches. Germline V gene sequence: CDR1 SGHTA, CDR2 FQGNSA. This CDR3 region has 19 residues. CDR3: CASSLHIAGGSATNEKLFF. CDR3 DNA: TGTGCCAGCAGCCTTCATATCGCAGGGGGGTCCGCAACTAATGAAAAACTGTTTTTT.

The V call is TRBV7-2, the J call TRBJ2-5; 7 bases line up with TRBD2. The CDR3 extends over 13 amino acids. Germline values: CDR1 SGHTA, CDR2 FQGNSA. V dropped 8 bases and J dropped 4; count of bases not matched to a gene: 7. Here the CDR3 reads CASREGRGETQYF. The CDR3 coding sequence is TGTGCCAGCCGAGAGGGGAGGGGAGAGACCCAGTACTTC.

The rearrangement links TRBV7-2 to TRBJ2-2; D is unresolved. Per the germline V gene, CDR1 is SGHTA and CDR2 is FQGNSA. V shed 1 base and J shed 5 bases, with 11 bases lying between them. There are 15 residues in the CDR3. The CDR3 protein is CASSLVPQLTGELFF. The CDR3 DNA is TGTGCCAGCAGCTTAGTGCCCCAATTGACCGGGGAGCTGTTTTTT.

The V gene is TRBV25-1, the J gene TRBJ2-2; TRBD1 matches at 9 bases. Trimming at V came to 8 bases and at J to 6 bases, leaving 16 bases not matched to a gene. Germline CDR1 and CDR2: MGHDK and SYGVNS. This CDR3 spans 17 amino acids. The CDR3 loop is CASGSLSGQGSSGELFF. The CDR3 region has the DNA TGTGCCAGCGGATCCCTCTCTGGACAGGGGTCCTCCGGGGAGCTGTTTTTT.

The chain combines TRBV7-9 with TRBJ1-2; 8 nucleotides match TRBD1. Germline V lookup: CDR1 SEHNR, CDR2 FQNEAQ (reference sequence). V lost 3 bases, J lost 8 bases, and 5 bases stayed unmatched. The CDR3 length is 13 residues. In DNA form, the CDR3 reads TGTGCCAGCAGCTTGCCGACAGGGGCGGGCTACACCTTC. Protein product: CASSLPTGAGYTF.

The chain couples TRBV7-2 to TRBJ2-7, with a weak D call TRBD2 (6 bases). The CDR3 sequence is 14 residues long. V was cut by 3 bases and J by 3 bases, with 12 bases left in between. CDR1 is SGHTA and CDR2 is FQGNSA in the germline V gene. The CDR3 region is CASSFGTGFYEQYF. The CDR3 DNA sequence: TGTGCCAGCAGCTTCGGGACTGGGTTCTACGAGCAGTACTTC.

This clonotype was seen a single time. The chain is built from TRBV29-1 and TRBJ2-5; D is unresolved. The CDR3 spans 12 residues. Looked up from germline, CDR1 is SQVTM and CDR2 is ANQGSEA. Trimming took 4 bases from V and 4 from J, leaving 10 bases between them. CDR3 in amino acids: CSVVVGIETQYF. The CDR3 nucleotides are TGCAGCGTTGTGGTCGGTATAGAGACCCAGTACTTC.

This clonotype was observed a single time. The CDR3 sequence: CASSRGRYANTGELFF. CDR3 DNA sequence: TGTGCCAGTAGTAGGGGACGTTACGCGAACACCGGGGAGCTGTTTTTT. The V and J genes are TRBV19 and TRBJ2-2, with D tentatively TRBD1 or TRBD2 (5 bases each). Trimming cost V 4 bases and J 0 bases, with 12 bases left between them. The CDR3 has 16 amino acids. Germline CDR1 LNHDA, CDR2 SQIVND (reference sequence).

The genes are TRBV4-3 and TRBJ1-2; TRBD1 matches at 7 bases. After removal of 2 bases from V and 13 bases from J, the junction contained 7 bases not matched to a gene. CDR1 and CDR2 from the germline V gene are LGHNA and YSLEER. This CDR3 has 12 amino acids. For the CDR3, the DNA is TGCGCCAGCAGCCAAAGGACAGGATCCATCACCTTC. This gives the protein CASSQRTGSITF.

V is TRBV9 and J is TRBJ2-7; the match to TRBD2 covers 8 bases. With V trimmed by 0 bases and J by 6 bases, 2 bases remained unmatched. The germline gives CDR1 SGDLS, CDR2 YYNGEE. CDR3 size: 13 residues. CDR3 amino acids: CASSVGSGSEQYF. For the CDR3, the DNA is TGTGCCAGCAGCGTAGGGAGCGGGAGCGAGCAGTACTTC.

V and J are TRBV11-2 and TRBJ1-2; TRBD1 matches at 10 bases. Per the germline V gene, CDR1 is SGHAT and CDR2 is FQNNGV. V shed 5 bases and J 1 base; nucleotides not matched to a gene: 10. CDR3 size: 17 residues. CDR3 bases: TGTGCCAGCAGCCGTAGGACAGGGGGTGTAGTTAACTATGGCTACACCTTC. This sequence encodes CASSRRTGGVVNYGYTF.

The chain couples TRBV20-1 to TRBJ1-1; D might be TRBD1 (5 bases). The CDR3 runs to 13 residues. Looked up from germline, CDR1 is DFQATT and CDR2 is SNEGSKA (reference sequence). V lost 1 base, J lost 5 bases, and 11 bases lay in between. CDR3 nucleotide sequence: TGCAGTGCTAGAGGCCAGGGAGGGACTGAAGCTTTCTTT. This encodes CSARGQGGTEAFF.

The rearrangement joins TRBV20-1 to TRBJ1-1; no definite D call. This CDR3 has 12 residues. The V gene's germline CDR1 is DFQATT and CDR2 SNEGSKA (reference sequence). With 3 bases removed from V and 7 bases from J, the gap between germline ends came to 12 bases. This chain's CDR3 is CSASPQVGEAFF. DNA for the CDR3: TGCAGTGCTAGTCCCCAGGTTGGTGAAGCTTTCTTT.

This CDR3 is CASRSGTQYF. The CDR3 DNA is TGTGCCAGCAGGAGTGGAACCCAGTACTTC. The chain uses TRBV2 and TRBJ2-5; no definite D call. The length of the CDR3 is 10 residues. Germline V lookup: CDR1 SNHLY, CDR2 FYNNEI. V lost 6 bases and J lost 8, with 7 bases in between.

The J gene is TRBJ2-7, the V gene TRBV7-2; TRBD1 matches at 7 bases. The CDR3 contains 14 residues. Germline V gene data show CDR1 as SGHTA and CDR2 as FQGNSA. The trim removed 5 bases at V and 3 bases at J, leaving 7 bases unmatched. The CDR3 sequence: CASSPWDSYYEQYF. The CDR3, as DNA: TGTGCCAGCAGCCCATGGGACAGTTACTACGAGCAGTACTTC.